This T cell receptor (beta chain) originates from a study of shared clonotypes between healthy human individuals. This clone is a singleton in its sample. V was pared by 4 bases and J by 5 bases, with 16 bases between. Germline values: CDR1 SGHRS, CDR2 YFSETQ. The CDR3 runs 14 residues. About 30,000 T cell genomes (around 200 ng DNA) went into each sorted-subset replicate. This table comes from immunoSEQ multiplex PCR, and its TCRdb copy is limited to in-frame clones, with some not included. The table shows 2,500,000 or so clones, with about 92% occurring only once. The TCR originated in a young man in good health. The rearrangement joins TRBV5-1 to TRBJ2-7; no firm D call. Material: naive CD4+ T cells sorted from blood. The subset is: CD45RA+ positively selected. The CDR3 reads CASSPDGSQHEQYF. The CDR3 coding sequence is TGCGCCAGCAGCCCGGACGGGTCCCAGCACGAGCAGTACTTC.